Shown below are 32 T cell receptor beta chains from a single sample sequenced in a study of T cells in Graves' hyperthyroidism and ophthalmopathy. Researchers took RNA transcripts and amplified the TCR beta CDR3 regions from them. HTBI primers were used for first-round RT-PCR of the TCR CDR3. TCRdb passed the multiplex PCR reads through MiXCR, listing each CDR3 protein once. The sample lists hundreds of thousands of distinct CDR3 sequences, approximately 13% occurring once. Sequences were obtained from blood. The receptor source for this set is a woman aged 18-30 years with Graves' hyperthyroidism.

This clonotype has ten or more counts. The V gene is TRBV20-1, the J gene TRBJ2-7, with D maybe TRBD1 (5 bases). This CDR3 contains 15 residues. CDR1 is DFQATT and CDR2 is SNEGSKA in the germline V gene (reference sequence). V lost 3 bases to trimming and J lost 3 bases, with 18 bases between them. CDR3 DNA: TGCAGTGCTAGGGAGATGGTACAGGTCGGCTACGAGCAGTACTTC. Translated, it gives CSAREMVQVGYEQYF.

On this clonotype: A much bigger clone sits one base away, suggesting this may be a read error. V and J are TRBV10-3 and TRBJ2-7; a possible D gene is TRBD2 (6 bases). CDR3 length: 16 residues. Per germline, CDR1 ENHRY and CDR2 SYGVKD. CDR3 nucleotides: TGTACCATCAGTGACGAGCCGGCGGGGAATGGGTACGAGCAGTACTTC. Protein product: CTISDEPAGNGYEQYF.

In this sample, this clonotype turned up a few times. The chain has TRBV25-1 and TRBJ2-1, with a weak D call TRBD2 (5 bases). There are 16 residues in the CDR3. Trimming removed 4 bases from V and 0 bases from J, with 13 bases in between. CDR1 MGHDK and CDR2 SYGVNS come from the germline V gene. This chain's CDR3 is CASSGYSGSSYNEQFF. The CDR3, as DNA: TGTGCCAGCAGTGGATACAGCGGCAGCTCCTACAATGAGCAGTTCTTC.

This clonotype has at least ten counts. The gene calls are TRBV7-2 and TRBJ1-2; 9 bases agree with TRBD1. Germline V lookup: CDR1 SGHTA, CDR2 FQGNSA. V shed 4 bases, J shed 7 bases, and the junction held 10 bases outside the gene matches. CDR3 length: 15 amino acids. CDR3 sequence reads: CASSSQGQGGSGYTF. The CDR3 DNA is TGTGCCAGCAGCTCCCAGGGACAGGGCGGGTCTGGCTACACCTTC.

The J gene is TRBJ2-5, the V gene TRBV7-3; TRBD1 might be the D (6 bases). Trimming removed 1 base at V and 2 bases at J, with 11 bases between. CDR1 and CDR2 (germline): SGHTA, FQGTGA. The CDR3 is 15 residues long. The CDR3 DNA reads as TGTGCCAGCAGCTTAAATGGTGGACAGCAAGAGACCCAGTACTTC. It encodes CASSLNGGQQETQYF. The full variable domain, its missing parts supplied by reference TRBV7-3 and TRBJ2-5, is GAGVSQTPSNKVTEKGKYVELRCDPISGHTALYWYRQSLGQGPEFLIYFQGTGAADDSGLPNDRFFAVRPEGSVSTLKIQRTERGDSAVYLCASSLNGGQQETQYFGPGTRLLVL.

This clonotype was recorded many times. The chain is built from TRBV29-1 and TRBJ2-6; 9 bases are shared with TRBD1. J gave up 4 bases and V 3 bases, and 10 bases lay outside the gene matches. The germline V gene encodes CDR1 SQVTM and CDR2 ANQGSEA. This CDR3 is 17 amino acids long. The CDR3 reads CSVELYRGRSGANVLTF. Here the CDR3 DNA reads TGCAGCGTTGAGTTGTACAGGGGGCGGTCAGGGGCCAACGTCCTGACTTTC. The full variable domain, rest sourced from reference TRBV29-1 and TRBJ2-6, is SAVISQKPSRDICQRGTSLTIQCQVDSQVTMMFWYRQQPGQSLTLIATANQGSEATYESGFVIDKFPISRPNLTFSTLTVSNMSPEDSSIYLCSVELYRGRSGANVLTFGAGSRLTVL.

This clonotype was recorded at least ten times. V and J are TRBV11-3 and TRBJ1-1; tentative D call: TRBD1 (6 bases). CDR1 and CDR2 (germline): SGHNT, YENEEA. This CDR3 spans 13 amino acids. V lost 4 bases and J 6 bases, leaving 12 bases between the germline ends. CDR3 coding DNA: TGTGCCAGCAGCTCCACAGGGTTCTCTGAAGCTTTCTTT. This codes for CASSSTGFSEAFF.

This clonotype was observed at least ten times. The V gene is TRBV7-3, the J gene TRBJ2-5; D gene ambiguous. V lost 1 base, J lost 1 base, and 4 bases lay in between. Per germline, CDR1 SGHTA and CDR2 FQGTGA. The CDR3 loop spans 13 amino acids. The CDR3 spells CASSLMAQETQYF. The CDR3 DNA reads TGTGCCAGCAGCTTAATGGCCCAAGAGACCCAGTACTTC.

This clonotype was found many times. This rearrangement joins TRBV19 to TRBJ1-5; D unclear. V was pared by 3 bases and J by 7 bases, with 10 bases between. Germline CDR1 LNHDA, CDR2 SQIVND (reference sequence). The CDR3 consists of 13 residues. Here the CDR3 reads CASSMETGQPQHF. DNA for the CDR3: TGTGCCAGTAGTATGGAGACGGGACAGCCCCAGCATTTT. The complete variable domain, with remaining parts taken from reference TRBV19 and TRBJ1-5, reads DGGITQSPKYLFRKEGQNVTLSCEQNLNHDAMYWYRQDPGQGLRLIYYSQIVNDFQKGDIAEGYSVSREKKESFPLTVTSAQKNPTAFYLCASSMETGQPQHFGDGTRLSIL.

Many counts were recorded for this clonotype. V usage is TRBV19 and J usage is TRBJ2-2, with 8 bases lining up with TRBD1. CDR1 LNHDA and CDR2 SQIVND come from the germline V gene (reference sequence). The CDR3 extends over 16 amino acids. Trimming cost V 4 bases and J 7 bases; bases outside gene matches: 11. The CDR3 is CASSTRSTGVDGELFF. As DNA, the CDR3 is TGTGCCAGTAGTACTCGCTCGACAGGGGTCGACGGGGAGCTGTTTTTT. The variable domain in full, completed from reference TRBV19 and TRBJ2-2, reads DGGITQSPKYLFRKEGQNVTLSCEQNLNHDAMYWYRQDPGQGLRLIYYSQIVNDFQKGDIAEGYSVSREKKESFPLTVTSAQKNPTAFYLCASSTRSTGVDGELFFGEGSRLTVL.

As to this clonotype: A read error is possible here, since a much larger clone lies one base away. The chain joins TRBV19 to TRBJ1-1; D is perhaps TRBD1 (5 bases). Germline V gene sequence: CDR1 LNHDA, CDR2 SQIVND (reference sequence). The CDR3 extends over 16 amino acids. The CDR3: CTSSIGPVRGGTEAFF. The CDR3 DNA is TGTACCAGTAGTATAGGTCCCGTAAGGGGAGGGACTGAAGCTTTCTTT.

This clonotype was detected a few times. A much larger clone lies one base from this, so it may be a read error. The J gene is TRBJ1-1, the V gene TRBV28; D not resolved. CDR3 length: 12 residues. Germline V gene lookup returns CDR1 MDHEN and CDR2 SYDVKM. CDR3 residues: CASRGANTEASF. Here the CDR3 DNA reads TGTGCCAGCAGGGGAGCGAACACTGAAGCTTCCTTT.

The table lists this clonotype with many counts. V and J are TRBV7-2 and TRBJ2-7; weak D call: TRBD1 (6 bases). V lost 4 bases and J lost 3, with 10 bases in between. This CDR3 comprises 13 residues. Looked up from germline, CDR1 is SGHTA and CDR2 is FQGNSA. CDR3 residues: CASSWDTGYEQYF. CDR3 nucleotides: TGTGCCAGCAGCTGGGACACCGGCTACGAGCAGTACTTC.

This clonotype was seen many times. In nucleotides, the CDR3 is TGTGCCAGCAGCCCCCGATGGGCGGCTAACTATGGCTACACCTTC. Translating gives CASSPRWAANYGYTF. The V gene is TRBV3-1, the J gene TRBJ1-2; D remains unclear. Between the trimmed V and J ends, which lost 4 bases and 0 bases, there was a span of 12 bases. Germline CDR1 is LGHDT and CDR2 is YNNKEL (reference sequence). The CDR3 runs 15 residues.

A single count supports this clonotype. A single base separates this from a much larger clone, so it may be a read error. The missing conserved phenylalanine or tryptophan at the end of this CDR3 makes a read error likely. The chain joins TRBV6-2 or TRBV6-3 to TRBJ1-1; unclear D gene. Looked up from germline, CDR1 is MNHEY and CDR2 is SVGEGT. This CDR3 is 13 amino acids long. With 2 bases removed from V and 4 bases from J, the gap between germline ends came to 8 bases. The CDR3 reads CASSYPSITEAFL. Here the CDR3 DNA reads TGTGCCAGCAGTTACCCCTCGATCACTGAAGCTTTCCTT.

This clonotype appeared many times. CDR3 DNA: TGTGCCAGCAGCCCCCGCCCCGGGACAGGGGACCTCAATGAGCAGTTCTTC. Protein sequence: CASSPRPGTGDLNEQFF. The rearrangement links TRBV7-9 to TRBJ2-1, with TRBD1 identical over 10 bases. Looked up from germline, CDR1 is SEHNR and CDR2 is FQNEAQ (reference sequence). This CDR3 contains 17 residues. V was pared by 5 bases and J by 6 bases, with 13 bases of the junction left unmatched.

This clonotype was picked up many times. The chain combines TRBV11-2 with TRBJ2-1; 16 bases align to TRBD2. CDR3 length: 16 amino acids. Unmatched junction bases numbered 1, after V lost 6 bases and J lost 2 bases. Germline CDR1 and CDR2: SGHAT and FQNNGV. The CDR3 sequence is CASRGLAGGPYNEQFF. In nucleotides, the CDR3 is TGTGCCAGCAGGGGACTAGCGGGGGGGCCCTACAATGAGCAGTTCTTC.

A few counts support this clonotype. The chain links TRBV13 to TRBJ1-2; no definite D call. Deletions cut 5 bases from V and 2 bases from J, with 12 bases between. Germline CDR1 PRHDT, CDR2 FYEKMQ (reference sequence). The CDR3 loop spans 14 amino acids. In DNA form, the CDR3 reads TGTGCCAGCAGCGATTCGACTGAAAACTATGGCTACACCTTC. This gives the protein CASSDSTENYGYTF.

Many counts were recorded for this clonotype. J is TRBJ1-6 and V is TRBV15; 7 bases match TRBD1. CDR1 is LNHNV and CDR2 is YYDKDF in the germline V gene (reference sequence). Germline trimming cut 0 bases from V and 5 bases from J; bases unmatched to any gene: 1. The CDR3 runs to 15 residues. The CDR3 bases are TGTGCCACCAGCAGAGATGACAGGGATAATTCACCCCTCCACTTT. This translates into CATSRDDRDNSPLHF.

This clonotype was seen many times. The DNA of the CDR3 is TGTGCCAGCAGCCAAGGTTCAGTAACCTACGAGCAGTACTTC. Protein: CASSQGSVTYEQYF. This chain uses TRBV3-2 with TRBJ2-7. TRBV3-2 constitutes a pseudogene. There are 14 residues in the CDR3.

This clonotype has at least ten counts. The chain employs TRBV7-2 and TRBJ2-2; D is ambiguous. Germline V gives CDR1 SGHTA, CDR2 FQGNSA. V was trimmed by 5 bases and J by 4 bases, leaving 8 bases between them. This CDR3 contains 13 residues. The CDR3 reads CASSPRVTGELFF. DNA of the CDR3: TGTGCCAGCAGCCCCCGTGTCACCGGGGAGCTGTTTTTT.

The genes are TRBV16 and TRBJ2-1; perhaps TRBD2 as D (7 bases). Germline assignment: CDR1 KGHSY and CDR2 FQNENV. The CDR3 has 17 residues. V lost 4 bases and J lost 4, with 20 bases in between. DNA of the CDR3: TGTGCCAGCAGCCTTCTAGGACGGGGGGCAAGTTACAATGAGCAGTTCTTC. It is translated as CASSLLGRGASYNEQFF.

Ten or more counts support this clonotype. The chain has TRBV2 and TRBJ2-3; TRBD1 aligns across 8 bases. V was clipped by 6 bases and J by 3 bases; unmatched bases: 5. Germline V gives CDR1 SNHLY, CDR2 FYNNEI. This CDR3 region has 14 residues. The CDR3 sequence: CASRRTGLTDTQYF. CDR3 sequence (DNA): TGTGCCAGCAGGAGGACAGGGCTGACAGATACGCAGTATTTT.

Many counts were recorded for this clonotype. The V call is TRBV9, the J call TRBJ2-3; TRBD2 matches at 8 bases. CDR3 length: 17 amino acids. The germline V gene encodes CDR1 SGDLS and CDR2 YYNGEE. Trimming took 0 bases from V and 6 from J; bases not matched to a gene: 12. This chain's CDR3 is CASSVEASGRWADTQYF. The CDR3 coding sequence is TGTGCCAGCAGCGTAGAAGCTAGCGGGCGGTGGGCGGATACGCAGTATTTT.

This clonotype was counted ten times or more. CDR3 coding DNA: TGTGCCAGCAGCGCAAGGGACAGGGGCCTCGAGACCCAGTACTTC. It specifies CASSARDRGLETQYF. V usage is TRBV7-2 and J usage is TRBJ2-5; 10 bases are a match to TRBD1. After removal of 5 bases from V and 5 bases from J, the junction contained 8 bases not matched to a gene. Germline V gene lookup returns CDR1 SGHTA and CDR2 FQGNSA. The CDR3 runs to 15 residues.

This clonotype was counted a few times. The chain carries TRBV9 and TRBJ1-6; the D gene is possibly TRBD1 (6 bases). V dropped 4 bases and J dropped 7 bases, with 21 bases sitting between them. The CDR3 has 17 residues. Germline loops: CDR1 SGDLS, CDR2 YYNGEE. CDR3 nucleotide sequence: TGTGCCAGCAGCTCTGGGGGGGGGCTGTCGTTGAATTCACCCCTCCACTTT. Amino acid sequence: CASSSGGGLSLNSPLHF.

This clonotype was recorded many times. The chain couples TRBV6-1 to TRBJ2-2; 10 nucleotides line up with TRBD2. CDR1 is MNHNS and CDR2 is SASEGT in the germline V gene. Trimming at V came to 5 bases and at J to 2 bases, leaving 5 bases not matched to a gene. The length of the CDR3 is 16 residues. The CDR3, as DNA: TGTGCCAGCAGTTCTGGACTAGCGGCAAACACCGGGGAGCTGTTTTTT. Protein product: CASSSGLAANTGELFF.

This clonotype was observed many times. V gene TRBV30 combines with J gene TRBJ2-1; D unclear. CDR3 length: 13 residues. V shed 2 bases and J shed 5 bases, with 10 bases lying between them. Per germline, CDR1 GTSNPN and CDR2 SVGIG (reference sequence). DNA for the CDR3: TGTGCCTGGAGTCGTGACCACGACAATGAGCAGTTCTTC. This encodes CAWSRDHDNEQFF. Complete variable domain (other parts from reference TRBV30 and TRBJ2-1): SQTIHQWPATLVQPVGSPLSLECTVEGTSNPNLYWYRQAAGRGLQLLFYSVGIGQISSEVPQNLSASRPQDRQFILSSKKLLLSDSGFYLCAWSRDHDNEQFFGPGTRLTVL.

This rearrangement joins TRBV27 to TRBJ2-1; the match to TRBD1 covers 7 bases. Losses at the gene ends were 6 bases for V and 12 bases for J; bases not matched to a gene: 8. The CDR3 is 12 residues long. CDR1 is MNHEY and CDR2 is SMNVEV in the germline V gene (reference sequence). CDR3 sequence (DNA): TGTGCCAGCAGCTCACCACAGGGGTCGCAGTTCTTC. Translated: CASSSPQGSQFF.

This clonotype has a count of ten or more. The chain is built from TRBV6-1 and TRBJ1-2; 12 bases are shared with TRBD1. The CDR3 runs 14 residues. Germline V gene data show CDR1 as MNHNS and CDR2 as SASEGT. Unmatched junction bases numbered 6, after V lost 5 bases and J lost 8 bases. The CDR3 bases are TGTGCCAGCAGTAATGGGGACAGGGGGCCGGGCTACACCTTC. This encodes CASSNGDRGPGYTF.

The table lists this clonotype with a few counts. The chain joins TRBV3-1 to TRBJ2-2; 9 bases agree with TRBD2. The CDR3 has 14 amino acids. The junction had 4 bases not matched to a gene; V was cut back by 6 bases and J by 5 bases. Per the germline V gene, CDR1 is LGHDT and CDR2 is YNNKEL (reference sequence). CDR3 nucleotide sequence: TGTGCCAGCAGACCTAGCGGGATAACCGGGGAGCTGTTTTTT. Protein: CASRPSGITGELFF.

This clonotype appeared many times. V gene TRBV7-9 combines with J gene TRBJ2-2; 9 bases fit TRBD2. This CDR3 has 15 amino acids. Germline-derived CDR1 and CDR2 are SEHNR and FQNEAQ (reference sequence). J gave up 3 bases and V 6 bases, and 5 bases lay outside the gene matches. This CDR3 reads CASRVAGVDTGELFF. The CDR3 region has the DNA TGTGCCAGCAGGGTAGCGGGAGTGGACACCGGGGAGCTGTTTTTT.